The 21 T cell receptor beta chains reported below all come from one sample, sequenced in a study of T cell responses to AZD1222 COVID-19 vaccine. Data came from immunoSEQ multiplex PCR; TCRdb stores just in-frame clones and leaves some out. The sample holds more than 150,000 clones, 70% to 90% seen once. The sequencing here drew on peripheral blood, taken on day 0 of AZD1222 vaccination. The receptors originated from an adult in good health.

The CDR3 DNA sequence: TGTGCCAGCAGCTACCTAGCGGTGGACAATGAGCAGTTCTTC. This gives the protein CASSYLAVDNEQFF. This chain connects TRBV9 to TRBJ2-1, with 7 bases fitting TRBD2. The CDR3 length is 14 residues. V was pared by 4 bases and J by 5 bases, with 6 bases of the junction left unmatched. The V gene's germline CDR1 is SGDLS and CDR2 YYNGEE.

This chain uses TRBV28 with TRBJ1-2; possible D gene TRBD1, 5 bases. CDR3 size: 12 residues. Trimming took 2 bases from V and 8 from J, leaving 9 bases between them. Germline V CDR1 and CDR2: MDHEN, SYDVKM. The CDR3 DNA reads as TGTGCCAGCAGTTTAAACAGGAGGGGCTACACCTTC. Amino acids: CASSLNRRGYTF.

The chain links TRBV27 to TRBJ2-5, with a possible D match to TRBD2 (6 bases). Trimming removed 2 bases at V and 4 bases at J, with 20 bases between. The CDR3 runs to 17 residues. The germline V gene has CDR1 MNHEY and CDR2 SMNVEV (reference sequence). The CDR3 loop reads CASSLKGRGLPGETQYF. The CDR3, as DNA: TGTGCCAGCAGTTTAAAGGGTCGGGGACTCCCGGGAGAGACCCAGTACTTC.

The chain employs TRBV18 and TRBJ1-4; TRBD1 matches 8 bases. V was clipped by 5 bases and J by 0 bases; unmatched bases: 8. Germline V lookup: CDR1 KGHSH, CDR2 LQKENI. The CDR3 consists of 17 residues. CDR3 nucleotide sequence: TGTGCCAGCTCATCGATTTCAGGGGGCGCAACTAATGAAAAACTGTTTTTT. As protein: CASSSISGGATNEKLFF.

The chain combines TRBV7-9 with TRBJ1-6, with D possibly being TRBD1 (6 bases). The CDR3 is made up of 14 amino acids. CDR1 and CDR2 from the germline V gene are SEHNR and FQNEAQ (reference sequence). V lost 2 bases to trimming and J lost 14 bases, with 16 bases between them. CDR3 sequence (DNA): TGTGCCAGCAGCTTAAGACAGGAGGACCCCACCCTCCACTTT. Translating gives CASSLRQEDPTLHF. Full variable domain (rest looked up from reference TRBV7-9 and TRBJ1-6): DTGVSQNPRHKITKRGQNVTFRCDPISEHNRLYWYRQTLGQGPEFLTYFQNEAQLEKSRLLSDRFSAERPKGSFSTLEIQRTEQGDSAMYLCASSLRQEDPTLHFGNGTRLTVT.

This chain joins TRBV2 and TRBJ2-1; 11 nucleotides align to TRBD2. J gave up 7 bases and V 6 bases, and 8 bases lay outside the gene matches. This CDR3 spans 15 amino acids. Germline CDR1 SNHLY, CDR2 FYNNEI. In DNA form, the CDR3 reads TGTGCCAGCAGGGTACTAGCGGGAGTATCTAATGAGCAGTTCTTC. It specifies CASRVLAGVSNEQFF.

This clone turned up a few times. The V gene is TRBV5-1, the J gene TRBJ2-2, with D possibly TRBD1 on 5 matching bases. This CDR3 has 15 amino acids. V lost 0 bases and J 2 bases, leaving 8 bases between the germline ends. CDR1 is SGHRS and CDR2 is YFSETQ in the germline V gene. Here the CDR3 reads CASSLEGINTGELFF. CDR3 DNA sequence: TGCGCCAGCAGCTTGGAGGGGATTAACACCGGGGAGCTGTTTTTT.

The count of this clone is one. The J gene is TRBJ1-2, the V gene TRBV28, with 12 bases matching TRBD1. J lost 5 bases, V lost 5 bases, and 6 bases had no gene match. CDR3 length equals 15 residues. Looked up from germline, CDR1 is MDHEN and CDR2 is SYDVKM. This CDR3 reads CASSAGTGGGYGYTF. CDR3 coding DNA: TGTGCCAGCAGTGCCGGGACAGGGGGCGGGTATGGCTACACCTTC.

The chain links TRBV15 to TRBJ2-6; D ambiguous. The germline CDR1 and CDR2 sequences are LNHNV and YYDKDF (reference sequence). V was pared by 7 bases and J by 0 bases, with 10 bases between. This CDR3 comprises 15 residues. For the CDR3, the DNA is TGTGCCACCACGGATCCCAGCTCTGGGGCCAACGTCCTGACTTTC. Residues: CATTDPSSGANVLTF.

The chain combines TRBV28 with TRBJ1-5; 8 positions agree with TRBD1. The CDR3 contains 15 residues. V dropped 4 bases and J dropped 4; count of bases not matched to a gene: 6. The germline V gene encodes CDR1 MDHEN and CDR2 SYDVKM. CDR3: CASSSQGAGNQPQHF. CDR3 bases: TGTGCCAGCAGTTCCCAGGGGGCAGGAAATCAGCCCCAGCATTTT. Looking up the rest from reference TRBV28 and TRBJ1-5 gives the full variable domain: DVKVTQSSRYLVKRTGEKVFLECVQDMDHENMFWYRQDPGLGLRLIYFSYDVKMKEKGDIPEGYSVSREKKERFSLILESASTNQTSMYLCASSSQGAGNQPQHFGDGTRLSIL.

The CDR3 region is CASSRDPSREQFF. The CDR3 nucleotides read TGTGCCAGCAGTCGGGACCCCTCTCGGGAGCAGTTCTTC. This sequence joins TRBV28 and TRBJ2-1, with D possibly being TRBD1 or TRBD2 (5 bases each). This CDR3 contains 13 residues. Per germline, CDR1 MDHEN and CDR2 SYDVKM. Trimming pared 5 bases from V and 10 bases from J, leaving 15 bases between.

The chain employs TRBV6-2 or TRBV6-3 and TRBJ2-5; a possible D gene is TRBD2 (6 bases). Looked up from germline, CDR1 is MNHEY and CDR2 is SVGEGT. The CDR3 totals 17 residues. The V and J ends lost 0 bases and 1 base respectively, with 15 bases between them. The CDR3 loop is CASSYSPFGTAQETQYF. The CDR3 coding sequence is TGTGCCAGCAGTTACTCGCCGTTTGGGACTGCCCAAGAGACCCAGTACTTC.

The rearrangement joins TRBV27 to TRBJ2-7; 11 positions match TRBD2. Trimming took 5 bases from V and 7 from J; bases not matched to a gene: 10. The CDR3 covers 15 residues. Germline V gene lookup returns CDR1 MNHEY and CDR2 SMNVEV (reference sequence). The DNA for the CDR3 is TGTGCCAGCAGTGATACGACTAGCGGGAAACATGAGCAGTACTTC. It codes for CASSDTTSGKHEQYF.

This sequence joins TRBV6-5 and TRBJ2-2; 8 bases agree with TRBD1. The CDR3 covers 14 residues. Germline V CDR1 and CDR2: MNHEY, SVGAGI. Trimming cost V 5 bases and J 4 bases; bases outside gene matches: 3. For the CDR3, the DNA is TGTGCCAGCAGTCCGGACAGGGTCACCGGGGAGCTGTTTTTT. This translates into CASSPDRVTGELFF.

The chain uses TRBV6-6 and TRBJ2-5; D might be TRBD2 (6 bases). This CDR3 is built from 15 residues. Germline values: CDR1 MNHNY, CDR2 SVGAGI (reference sequence). The germline V and J ends were trimmed by 5 bases and 2 bases, with 15 bases remaining between them. CDR3 protein: CASSPSPGRQETQYF. Here the CDR3 DNA reads TGTGCCAGCAGTCCAAGCCCCGGGAGACAAGAGACCCAGTACTTC.

This rearrangement joins TRBV19 to TRBJ1-3, with 7 bases lining up with TRBD1. The CDR3 has 16 residues. The germline V gene encodes CDR1 LNHDA and CDR2 SQIVND (reference sequence). Losses at the gene ends were 5 bases for V and 4 bases for J; bases not matched to a gene: 11. The CDR3, as DNA: TGTGCCAGTAGTCCAACAGGGGATTCCTTCGGAAACACCATATATTTT. Protein: CASSPTGDSFGNTIYF. Full variable domain (missing parts from reference TRBV19 and TRBJ1-3): DGGITQSPKYLFRKEGQNVTLSCEQNLNHDAMYWYRQDPGQGLRLIYYSQIVNDFQKGDIAEGYSVSREKKESFPLTVTSAQKNPTAFYLCASSPTGDSFGNTIYFGEGSWLTVV.

This chain joins TRBV10-1 and TRBJ2-1; TRBD1 aligns across 9 bases. J was trimmed by 4 bases and V by 2 bases; bases with no gene match: 3. The CDR3 runs to 15 residues. Germline V gene lookup returns CDR1 WNHNN and CDR2 SYGVQD (reference sequence). The CDR3 loop is CASSEGTGYYNEQFF. The CDR3 bases are TGCGCCAGCAGTGAGGGGACAGGGTATTACAATGAGCAGTTCTTC.

The V call is TRBV7-9, the J call TRBJ2-7, with 8 bases aligning to TRBD1. The CDR3 sequence is 15 residues long. CDR1 and CDR2 from the germline V gene are SEHNR and FQNEAQ (reference sequence). J gave up 7 bases and V 1 base, and 9 bases lay outside the gene matches. The CDR3 loop is CASSLVRQGAREQYF. CDR3 DNA sequence: TGTGCCAGCAGCTTAGTCCGCCAGGGGGCTCGGGAGCAGTACTTC.

V gene TRBV27 combines with J gene TRBJ1-5, with 7 bases lining up with TRBD1. With 7 bases clipped from V and 2 bases from J, the junction kept 17 bases outside the gene matches. The CDR3 loop spans 18 amino acids. Germline lookup yields CDR1 MNHEY and CDR2 SMNVEV (reference sequence). The CDR3: CASIIGPRQGRGNQPQHF. The CDR3 DNA sequence: TGTGCCAGCATAATTGGGCCGAGACAGGGAAGAGGCAATCAGCCCCAGCATTTT.

The CDR3 DNA reads as TGTGCCAGCAGCTTAGTGTCTGACACCGGGGAGCTGTTTTTT. It translates to CASSLVSDTGELFF. This sequence joins TRBV11-3 and TRBJ2-2; D unresolved. The CDR3 has 14 amino acids. Germline CDR1 is SGHNT and CDR2 is YENEEA. Deletions cut 1 base from V and 3 bases from J, with 6 bases between.

V usage is TRBV24-1 and J usage is TRBJ1-1, with unresolved D. This CDR3 region has 15 residues. The V gene's germline CDR1 is KGHDR and CDR2 SFDVKD. Between the trimmed V and J ends, which lost 3 bases and 3 bases, there was a span of 13 bases. The CDR3 loop is CATSDPRHGDTEAFF. CDR3 nucleotide sequence: TGTGCCACCAGTGATCCCCGACATGGGGACACTGAAGCTTTCTTT.